These 8 T cell receptor beta chains were all obtained from the same sample, sequenced in a study of CD8 T cells in ankylosing spondylitis. Overall study results and limits: Seven or eight highly homologous variants made up a TCR beta motif, and this motif appeared characteristic of ankylosing spondylitis blood.

Their target antigens are unknown. From the 5' RACE reads, TCRdb called clonotypes with MiXCR, one entry per CDR3 protein. The sample lists approximately 500,000 distinct CDR3 sequences, about an eighth occurring once. Sequencing was done on a sample of blood, either unsorted or a sorted T cell fraction (not recorded which). These TCRs come from a male donor with ankylosing spondylitis.

This clonotype appeared many times. The V and J genes are TRBV7-2 and TRBJ1-1, with TRBD1 identical over 9 bases. CDR1 is SGHTA, CDR2 FQGNSA, per germline. The CDR3 is 17 amino acids. Unmatched junction bases numbered 10, after V lost 3 bases and J lost 2 bases. Written as DNA, the CDR3 is TGTGCCAGCAGCTTCTTACTAGGACAGGGGACCAACACTGAAGCTTTCTTT. Its translation is CASSFLLGQGTNTEAFF.

A few counts support this clonotype. The V call is TRBV7-2, the J call TRBJ2-2; the D call may be TRBD1 or TRBD2 (5 bases each). The germline CDR1 and CDR2 sequences are SGHTA and FQGNSA. V was pared by 1 base and J by 7 bases, with 16 bases between. This CDR3 comprises 16 residues. CDR3 nucleotides: TGTGCCAGCAGCTTAGTATCCAGGGCGGCGGGCGGGGAGCTGTTTTTT. Translating gives CASSLVSRAAGGELFF.

The chain employs TRBV11-2 and TRBJ2-1; 8 bases are shared with TRBD2. CDR3 length: 16 residues. The V segment lost 5 bases and the J segment 4 bases; nucleotides outside the gene matches: 10. Germline CDR1 and CDR2: SGHAT and FQNNGV. The CDR3 sequence is CASSPLPSGSYNEQFF. DNA of the CDR3: TGTGCCAGCAGCCCCCTCCCAAGCGGGAGTTACAATGAGCAGTTCTTC. Full variable domain (missing parts from reference TRBV11-2 and TRBJ2-1): EAGVAQSPRYKIIEKRQSVAFWCNPISGHATLYWYQQILGQGPKLLIQFQNNGVVDDSQLPKDRFSAERLKGVDSTLKIQPAKLEDSAVYLCASSPLPSGSYNEQFFGPGTRLTVL.

This clonotype was seen more than once but under ten times. The chain carries TRBV6-5 and TRBJ2-5; D not resolved. V lost 3 bases and J 4 bases, leaving 6 bases between the germline ends. The CDR3 spans 12 residues. Per germline, CDR1 MNHEY and CDR2 SVGAGI. The CDR3 reads CASSYSLETQYF. CDR3 in DNA: TGTGCCAGCAGTTATTCATTAGAGACCCAGTACTTC.

This clonotype turned up a few times. This chain uses TRBV29-1 with TRBJ1-1; possibly TRBD1 for D (5 bases). The V gene's germline CDR1 is SQVTM and CDR2 ANQGSEA. The ends were cut back, 3 bases at V and 6 bases at J, with 8 bases in the middle. The CDR3 spans 11 residues. CDR3 protein: CSVERGAEAFF. The CDR3 nucleotides are TGCAGCGTTGAGAGGGGTGCTGAAGCTTTCTTT. The full variable domain, its missing parts supplied by reference TRBV29-1 and TRBJ1-1, is SAVISQKPSRDICQRGTSLTIQCQVDSQVTMMFWYRQQPGQSLTLIATANQGSEATYESGFVIDKFPISRPNLTFSTLTVSNMSPEDSSIYLCSVERGAEAFFGQGTRLTVV.

In this sample, this clonotype turned up a few times. The chain couples TRBV11-3 to TRBJ2-1; 14 bases match TRBD2. Trimming cost V 5 bases and J 8 bases; bases outside gene matches: 8. The germline CDR1 and CDR2 sequences are SGHNT and YENEEA. This CDR3 region has 16 residues. CDR3 nucleotides: TGTGCCAGCAGCACCGGGACTAGCGGGAGATTGGATGAGCAGTTCTTC. Encoded protein: CASSTGTSGRLDEQFF.

The chain links TRBV4-2 to TRBJ1-1; no firm D call. V lost 0 bases to trimming and J lost 3 bases, with 14 bases between them. The CDR3 is 16 amino acids. The germline V gene has CDR1 LGHNA and CDR2 YNFKEQ. CDR3 in DNA: TGTGCCAGCAGCCAAGATTACAAAGGGTCGGACACTGAAGCTTTCTTT. It codes for CASSQDYKGSDTEAFF.

This clonotype was seen a few times. This chain uses TRBV5-1 with TRBJ2-7; 8 nucleotides line up with TRBD1. Trimming removed 8 bases from V and 1 base from J; junction bases left unmatched: 8. From germline, CDR1 is SGHRS and CDR2 YFSETQ. The CDR3 consists of 14 residues. The CDR3 spells CARDLGQGSYEQYV. The CDR3 DNA reads as TGCGCCAGAGACTTAGGACAGGGATCCTACGAGCAGTACGTC.